A selection of T cell receptor beta chains follows, all from one sample in a study of cytomegalovirus exposure and HLA in healthy donors. Sequencing used immunoSEQ multiplex PCR; TCRdb keeps in-frame clones, though not all of them. The data show about 190,000 clones, approximately 70% seen once. Sequenced sample: PBMCs. These receptor sequences come from a woman aged 25 to 39 in good health and CMV-seropositive. CDR3s include the opening cysteine and the closing phenylalanine or tryptophan. The order of the fields is V gene, clone size, D gene, J gene, CDR3 protein, CDR3 DNA. D genes are given only for firm matches. A row's size may be missing; if present it is once, few, many or a size class.

TRBV25-1	NA	TRBD2	TRBJ2-7	CASSEAPGKREIYEQYF	TGTGCCAGCAGTGAGGCCCCCGGGAAGCGGGAGATCTACGAGCAGTACTTC
TRBV7-9	NA	NA	TRBJ1-4	CSSSLPDPTALNEKLFF	TGTTCCAGCAGCTTACCAGACCCGACAGCCCTTAATGAAAAACTGTTTTTT
TRBV2	NA	TRBD1	TRBJ1-1	CASSDSPGGTEAFF	TGTGCCAGCAGTGACAGCCCAGGGGGCACTGAAGCTTTCTTT
TRBV5-1	few	TRBD1	TRBJ2-2	CASSLAWQGAGELFF	TGCGCCAGCAGCTTGGCTTGGCAGGGGGCCGGGGAGCTGTTTTTT
TRBV28	NA	TRBD2	TRBJ2-7	CASSLSREGLYEQYF	TGTGCCAGCAGTTTATCACGGGAGGGCCTGTACGAGCAGTACTTC
TRBV6-6	few	NA	TRBJ2-2	CASSSGLVSGELFF	TGTGCCAGCAGTTCGGGACTCGTCTCCGGGGAGCTGTTTTTT
TRBV27	NA	NA	TRBJ2-7	CASRDSSYEQYF	TGTGCCAGCAGGGACAGTTCCTACGAGCAGTACTTC
TRBV4-1	NA	NA	TRBJ2-7	CASSQDTAGYEQYF	TGCGCCAGCAGCCAAGATACGGCGGGCTACGAGCAGTACTTC
TRBV28	NA	NA	TRBJ2-5	CASSRKGGAETQYF	TGTGCCAGCAGTCGCAAGGGGGGGGCAGAGACCCAGTACTTC
TRBV11-2	few	NA	TRBJ2-4	CASSPRTGYLAKNIQYF	TGTGCCAGCAGCCCTAGGACGGGATATCTAGCCAAAAACATTCAGTACTTC
TRBV5-1	NA	NA	TRBJ2-5	CASSSGPQETQYF	TGCGCCAGCAGTTCGGGTCCTCAAGAGACCCAGTACTTC
TRBV2	once	TRBD1	TRBJ1-1	CASHRGQTEAFF	TGTGCCAGCCACAGGGGGCAGACTGAAGCTTTCTTT
TRBV28	NA	TRBD2	TRBJ2-7	CASRPRAGVPSYEQYF	TGTGCCAGCAGACCAAGAGCGGGAGTGCCCTCCTACGAGCAGTACTTC
TRBV20-1	NA	NA	TRBJ1-2	CSVGARYGYTF	TGCAGTGTTGGGGCGCGCTATGGCTACACCTTC
TRBV28	NA	NA	TRBJ1-1	CASPPKGGNTEAFF	TGTGCCAGCCCTCCTAAAGGGGGAAACACTGAAGCTTTCTTT
TRBV19	NA	NA	TRBJ1-2	CASTPGRGGYGYTF	TGTGCCAGTACTCCCGGGAGGGGAGGTTATGGCTACACCTTC
TRBV23-1	NA	TRBD1	TRBJ2-2	CASSQPYRGDTGELFF	TGCGCCAGCAGTCAACCTTACAGGGGGGACACCGGGGAGCTGTTTTTT
TRBV5-4	few	TRBD1	TRBJ2-7	CASSLAGQGGYEQYF	TGTGCCAGCAGCTTGGCCGGACAGGGGGGCTACGAGCAGTACTTC
TRBV29-1	few	NA	TRBJ1-4	CSVEDRRIGEKLFF	TGCAGCGTTGAAGATCGACGGATCGGGGAAAAACTGTTTTTT
TRBV7-9	once	NA	TRBJ2-5	CSSSFSYQETQYF	TGTTCCAGCAGCTTTAGTTACCAAGAGACCCAGTACTTC
TRBV29-1	few	NA	TRBJ1-1	CSGSDSEAFF	TGCAGCGGGTCGGACAGTGAAGCTTTCTTT
TRBV5-4	once	NA	TRBJ2-1	CASSLKRDEQFF	TGTGCCAGCAGCCTAAAGCGGGATGAGCAGTTCTTC